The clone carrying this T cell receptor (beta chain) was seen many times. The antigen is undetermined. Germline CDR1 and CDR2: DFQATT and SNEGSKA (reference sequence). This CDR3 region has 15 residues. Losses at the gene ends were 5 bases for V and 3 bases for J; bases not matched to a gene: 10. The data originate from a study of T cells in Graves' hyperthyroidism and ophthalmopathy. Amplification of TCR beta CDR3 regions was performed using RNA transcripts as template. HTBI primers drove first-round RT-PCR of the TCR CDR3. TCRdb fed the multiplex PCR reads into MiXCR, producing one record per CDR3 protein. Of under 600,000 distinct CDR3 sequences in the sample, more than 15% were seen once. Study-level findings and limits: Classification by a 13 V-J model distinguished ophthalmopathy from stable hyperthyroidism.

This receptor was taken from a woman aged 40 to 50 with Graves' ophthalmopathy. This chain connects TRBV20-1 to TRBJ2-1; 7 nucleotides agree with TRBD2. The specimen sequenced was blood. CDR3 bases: TGCAGTGCTGAGACTCTAGCGGAGATCTACAATGAGCAGTTCTTC. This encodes CSAETLAEIYNEQFF.